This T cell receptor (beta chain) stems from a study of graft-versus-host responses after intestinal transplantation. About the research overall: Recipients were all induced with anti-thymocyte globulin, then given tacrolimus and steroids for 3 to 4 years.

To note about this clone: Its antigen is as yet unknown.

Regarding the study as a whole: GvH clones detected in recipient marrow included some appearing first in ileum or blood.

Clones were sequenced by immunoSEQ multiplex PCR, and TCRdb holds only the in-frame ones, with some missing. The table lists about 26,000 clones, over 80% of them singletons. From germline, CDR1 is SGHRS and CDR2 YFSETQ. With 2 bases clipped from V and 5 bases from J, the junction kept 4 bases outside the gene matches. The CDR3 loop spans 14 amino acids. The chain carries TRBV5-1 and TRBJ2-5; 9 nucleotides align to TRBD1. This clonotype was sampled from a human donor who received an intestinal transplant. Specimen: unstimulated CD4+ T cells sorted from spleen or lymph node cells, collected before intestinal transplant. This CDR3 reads CASSLQGARETQYF. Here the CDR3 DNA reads TGCGCCAGCAGCTTACAGGGGGCGCGGGAGACCCAGTACTTC.